Reported below is one TCR beta chain. Reverse transcription of roughly 0.5 to 1 ug RNA was performed with random hexamers. TCRdb redid the calling of the immunoSEQ multiplex PCR reads with MiXCR, one entry per CDR3 protein. Found here are some 120,000 distinct CDR3 sequences, around 94% of them singletons; the top ten hold 0.065% to 0.09%. The CDR3 has 12 residues. Per the germline V gene, CDR1 is SEHNR and CDR2 is FQNEAQ (reference sequence). V dropped 5 bases and J dropped 7 bases, with 12 bases sitting between them. This sample was included in a study of CD8 T cells in Susac syndrome. The TCR was taken from a human donor in good health. Source material: CD4+ T cells from PBMCs. The chain is built from TRBV7-9 and TRBJ2-7; D is undetermined. The CDR3 loop reads CASSPDVGEQYF. Written as DNA, the CDR3 is TGTGCCAGCAGCCCGGACGTCGGAGAGCAGTACTTC.